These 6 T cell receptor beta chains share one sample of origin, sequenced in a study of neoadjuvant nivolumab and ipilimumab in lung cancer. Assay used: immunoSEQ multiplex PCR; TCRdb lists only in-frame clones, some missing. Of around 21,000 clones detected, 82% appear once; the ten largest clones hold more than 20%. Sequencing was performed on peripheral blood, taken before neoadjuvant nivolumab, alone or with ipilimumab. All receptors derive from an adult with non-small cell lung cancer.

CDR3 region: CASSPRVGVNYGYTF. The CDR3 DNA follows: TGTGCCAGCAGCCCTAGGGTAGGCGTTAACTATGGCTACACCTTC. J is TRBJ1-2 and V is TRBV7-6, with no clear D. This CDR3 is built from 15 residues. Germline assignment: CDR1 SGHVS and CDR2 FNYEAQ. V lost 5 bases to trimming and J lost 1 base, with 14 bases between them.

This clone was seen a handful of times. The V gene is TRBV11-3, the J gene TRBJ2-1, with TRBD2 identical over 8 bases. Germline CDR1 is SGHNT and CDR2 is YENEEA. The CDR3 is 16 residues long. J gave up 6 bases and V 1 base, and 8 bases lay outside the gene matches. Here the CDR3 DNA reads TGTGCCAGCAGCTTAGTAGCGGGATGGTCCGGCAATGAGCAGTTCTTC. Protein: CASSLVAGWSGNEQFF.

The CDR3 loop reads CASSLRQVNTEAFF. The DNA of the CDR3 is TGCGCCAGCAGCTTGAGGCAGGTGAACACTGAAGCTTTCTTT. V and J are TRBV5-1 and TRBJ1-1; D gene ambiguous. V was pared by 1 base and J by 0 bases, with 7 bases between. CDR3 length equals 14 residues. Germline CDR1 and CDR2: SGHRS and YFSETQ.

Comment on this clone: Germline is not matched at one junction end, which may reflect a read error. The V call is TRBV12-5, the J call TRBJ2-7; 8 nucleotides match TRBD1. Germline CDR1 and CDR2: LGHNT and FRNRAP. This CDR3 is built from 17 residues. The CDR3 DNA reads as TGCCGACCACCGGTCGGGCCGACAGGGGCGCTCTCCTACGAGCAGTACTTC. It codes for CRPPVGPTGALSYEQYF.

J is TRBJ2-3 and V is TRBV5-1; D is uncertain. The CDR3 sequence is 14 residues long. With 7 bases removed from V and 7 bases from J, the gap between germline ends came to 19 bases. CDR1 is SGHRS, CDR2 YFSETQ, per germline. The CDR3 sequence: CASDVGQHTYTQYF. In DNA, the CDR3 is TGCGCCAGCGATGTAGGGCAGCACACTTATACGCAGTATTTT.

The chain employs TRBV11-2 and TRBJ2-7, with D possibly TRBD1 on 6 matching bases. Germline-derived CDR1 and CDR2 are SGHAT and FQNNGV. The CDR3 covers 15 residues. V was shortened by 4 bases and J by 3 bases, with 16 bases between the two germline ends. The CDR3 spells CASSSTGTRSYEQYF. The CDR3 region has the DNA TGTGCCAGCAGCTCGACCGGGACAAGGAGCTACGAGCAGTACTTC.